This passage covers 22 T cell receptor beta chains from one sample sequenced in a study of radiotherapy plus CTLA-4 blockade in lung cancer. The protocol was immunoSEQ multiplex PCR, while the TCRdb copy is restricted to in-frame clones and leaves out a portion. Among roughly 100,000 clones listed, more than 75% were seen once. The sample here was peripheral blood, taken from a patient treated with radiotherapy plus ipilimumab. The receptors shown here come from a human donor with non-small cell lung cancer that progressed on radiotherapy plus ipilimumab. Some clones in this sample may be carry-over from other donors' samples.

This clone was seen only a few times. The genes are TRBV5-1 and TRBJ2-3; no clear D. Germline V gene lookup returns CDR1 SGHRS and CDR2 YFSETQ. Trimming cost V 1 base and J 4 bases, with 10 bases left between them. The CDR3 is 14 amino acids. This CDR3 is CASSLSPGPDTQYF. The CDR3 coding sequence is TGCGCCAGCAGCTTGTCTCCTGGTCCAGATACGCAGTATTTT. Full variable domain (remainder filled in from reference TRBV5-1 and TRBJ2-3): KAGVTQTPRYLIKTRGQQVTLSCSPISGHRSVSWYQQTPGQGLQFLFEYFSETQRNKGNFPGRFSGRQFSNSRSEMNVSTLELGDSALYLCASSLSPGPDTQYFGPGTRLTVL.

The chain joins TRBV28 to TRBJ2-5, with TRBD1 identical over 9 bases. Germline CDR1 reads MDHEN; CDR2 reads SYDVKM. CDR3 length: 15 amino acids. The trim removed 5 bases at V and 4 bases at J, leaving 8 bases unmatched. The CDR3 is CASSPGGTGRETQYF. The CDR3 nucleotides read TGTGCCAGCAGTCCAGGGGGGACAGGGAGAGAGACCCAGTACTTC.

The chain is built from TRBV7-2 and TRBJ1-6; 9 bases match TRBD1. The CDR3 is 14 residues long. V lost 2 bases and J lost 10; bases outside the gene matches: 3. In germline, CDR1 is SGHTA, CDR2 FQGNSA. The CDR3 DNA follows: TGTGCCAGCAGCTTACGGACAGGGGACTCACCCCTCCACTTT. This gives the protein CASSLRTGDSPLHF.

The chain is built from TRBV9 and TRBJ2-7, with 15 bases aligning to TRBD2. From germline, CDR1 is SGDLS and CDR2 YYNGEE. V lost 0 bases to trimming and J lost 0 bases; unmatched junction nucleotides: 1. The CDR3 is made up of 17 amino acids. This chain's CDR3 is CASSVGTSGGASYEQYF. In DNA, the CDR3 is TGTGCCAGCAGCGTAGGGACTAGCGGGGGGGCCTCCTACGAGCAGTACTTC.

This chain joins TRBV28 and TRBJ2-7; the D call may be TRBD1 or TRBD2 (6 bases each). CDR3 length: 14 residues. Germline lookup yields CDR1 MDHEN and CDR2 SYDVKM. Trimming took off 5 bases at V and 2 bases at J, with 13 bases between the two ends. In nucleotides, the CDR3 is TGTGCCAGCAGTGTGGGGGGCCTTACCTACGAGCAGTACTTC. Its protein product is CASSVGGLTYEQYF.

The chain carries TRBV7-6 and TRBJ1-3, with unresolved D. V shed 1 base and J shed 4 bases, with 14 bases lying between them. Germline assignment: CDR1 SGHVS and CDR2 FNYEAQ. This CDR3 is built from 16 residues. DNA of the CDR3: TGTGCCAGCAGCTTAGGTGGCAGCTGGGAAGGAAACACCATATATTTT. Protein product: CASSLGGSWEGNTIYF. Variable domain in full (rest from reference TRBV7-6 and TRBJ1-3): GAGVSQSPRYKVTKRGQDVALRCDPISGHVSLYWYRQALGQGPEFLTYFNYEAQQDKSGLPNDRFSAERPEGSISTLTIQRTEQRDSAMYRCASSLGGSWEGNTIYFGEGSWLTVV.

This clone was detected only a few times. V usage is TRBV11-3 and J usage is TRBJ1-1, with D tentatively TRBD1 (6 bases). Germline V gene sequence: CDR1 SGHNT, CDR2 YENEEA. This CDR3 has 14 residues. The V gene lost 4 bases and the J gene lost 4 bases, with 13 bases spanning the gap. CDR3 nucleotide sequence: TGTGCCAGCAGCTCCGGGGGCCTGGGCACTGAAGCTTTCTTT. Translating gives CASSSGGLGTEAFF.

This chain uses TRBV5-1 with TRBJ1-6; D unclear. CDR3 length: 14 residues. Per the germline V gene, CDR1 is SGHRS and CDR2 is YFSETQ. Trimming took 5 bases from V and 7 from J, leaving 13 bases between them. The CDR3 is CASSGTTPNSPLHF. In DNA form, the CDR3 reads TGCGCCAGCAGTGGTACTACTCCCAATTCACCCCTCCACTTT.

The CDR3 DNA reads TGTGCCACCAGTAGACAGATTTCCTACAATGAGCAGTTCTTC. It yields the protein CATSRQISYNEQFF. This chain connects TRBV15 to TRBJ2-1; D possibly corresponds to TRBD1 (5 bases). Looked up from germline, CDR1 is LNHNV and CDR2 is YYDKDF (reference sequence). Trimming took off 6 bases at V and 1 base at J, with 10 bases between the two ends. CDR3 size: 14 residues.

The chain recombines TRBV4-1 with TRBJ2-1, with TRBD2 as a possible D gene (5 bases). This CDR3 contains 15 residues. Trimming removed 4 bases at V and 8 bases at J, with 18 bases between. Germline V gives CDR1 MGHRA, CDR2 YSYEKL. CDR3 loop: CASSRGSGVGDEQFF. The DNA of the CDR3 is TGCGCCAGCAGCCGCGGCTCTGGGGTGGGAGATGAGCAGTTCTTC.

V and J are TRBV7-8 and TRBJ2-5, with no clear D. V lost 1 base to trimming and J lost 3 bases, with 6 bases between them. In germline, CDR1 is SGHVS, CDR2 FQNEAQ. The CDR3 has 13 residues. The CDR3 spells CASSLESKETQYF. CDR3 in DNA: TGTGCCAGCAGCTTAGAGAGTAAAGAGACCCAGTACTTC.

The chain joins TRBV5-5 to TRBJ2-1; D not resolved. Trimming left V 4 bases short and J 0 bases short, with 8 bases between. The CDR3 is 14 amino acids. Per germline, CDR1 SGHKS and CDR2 YYEKEE (reference sequence). In DNA, the CDR3 is TGTGCCAGCAGCCCGTGGAGCTCCTACAATGAGCAGTTCTTC. Encoded protein: CASSPWSSYNEQFF.

The chain has TRBV5-4 and TRBJ2-1; 7 bases map to TRBD1. The CDR3 runs 14 residues. CDR1 SGHNT and CDR2 YYREEE come from the germline V gene (reference sequence). V lost 3 bases and J lost 4; bases outside the gene matches: 4. CDR3 DNA sequence: TGTGCCAGCAGCTCGGGACAGTATTACAATGAGCAGTTCTTC. It specifies CASSSGQYYNEQFF.

This clone occurred once. The chain carries TRBV4-2 and TRBJ2-7; the match to TRBD2 covers 8 bases. The CDR3 covers 17 residues. V dropped 0 bases and J dropped 1; count of bases not matched to a gene: 8. Germline lookup yields CDR1 LGHNA and CDR2 YNFKEQ. The CDR3 sequence: CASSQDTVSGTSYEQYF. The DNA of the CDR3 is TGTGCCAGCAGCCAAGATACGGTTAGCGGGACATCCTACGAGCAGTACTTC.

The chain couples TRBV5-1 to TRBJ1-2; D is possibly TRBD1 (6 bases). Germline assignment: CDR1 SGHRS and CDR2 YFSETQ. The CDR3 length is 13 residues. V lost 2 bases, J lost 3 bases, and 8 bases lay in between. CDR3 bases: TGCGCCAGCAGCTTACAGGGTTACTATGGCTACACCTTC. The encoded protein is CASSLQGYYGYTF. Full variable domain (outside the CDR3, taken from reference TRBV5-1 and TRBJ1-2): KAGVTQTPRYLIKTRGQQVTLSCSPISGHRSVSWYQQTPGQGLQFLFEYFSETQRNKGNFPGRFSGRQFSNSRSEMNVSTLELGDSALYLCASSLQGYYGYTFGSGTRLTVV.

The gene calls are TRBV5-4 and TRBJ1-2; D is ambiguous. Germline V gives CDR1 SGHNT, CDR2 YYREEE (reference sequence). Trimming took 4 bases from V and 6 from J, leaving 10 bases between them. This CDR3 comprises 12 residues. CDR3 sequence reads: CASSRDGDGYTF. The CDR3 DNA reads TGTGCCAGCAGCCGAGATGGCGATGGCTACACCTTC.

The chain uses TRBV5-4 and TRBJ1-3; D is possibly TRBD1 (5 bases). Deletions cut 0 bases from V and 2 bases from J, with 9 bases between. The CDR3 extends over 15 amino acids. CDR1 and CDR2 from the germline V gene are SGHNT and YYREEE (reference sequence). The CDR3 sequence is CASSLEGETGNTIYF. Here the CDR3 DNA reads TGTGCCAGCAGCTTGGAAGGGGAAACTGGAAACACCATATATTTT.

The sample holds one count of this clone. This rearrangement joins TRBV28 to TRBJ1-4; 8 nucleotides agree with TRBD1. The germline V gene has CDR1 MDHEN and CDR2 SYDVKM. The junction had 14 bases not matched to a gene; V was cut back by 6 bases and J by 11 bases. CDR3 length equals 15 residues. CDR3 in amino acids: CASRNPRQGWTKLFF. The DNA for the CDR3 is TGTGCCAGCAGAAATCCGAGACAGGGGTGGACGAAACTGTTTTTT.

This clone has a handful of counts. The chain has TRBV7-6 and TRBJ2-7; 9 bases agree with TRBD1. With 1 base clipped from V and 5 bases from J, the junction kept 9 bases outside the gene matches. This CDR3 is 16 amino acids long. CDR1 SGHVS and CDR2 FNYEAQ come from the germline V gene. CDR3 in amino acids: CASSLVLGQGIHEQYF. CDR3 nucleotides: TGTGCCAGCAGCTTAGTTCTAGGACAGGGGATCCACGAGCAGTACTTC.

V usage is TRBV5-4 and J usage is TRBJ1-2; no firm D call. Looked up from germline, CDR1 is SGHNT and CDR2 is YYREEE (reference sequence). Trimming stripped 4 bases from V and 10 bases from J, with 11 bases between. CDR3 length: 11 amino acids. For the CDR3, the DNA is TGTGCCAGCAGCATGGCCCGGGCCTACACCTTC. This gives the protein CASSMARAYTF.

This clone was seen a single time. The chain has TRBV25-1 and TRBJ2-4, with a weak D call TRBD1 (6 bases). The CDR3 contains 15 residues. Deletions cut 3 bases from V and 6 bases from J, with 15 bases between. Germline assignment: CDR1 MGHDK and CDR2 SYGVNS. The CDR3 loop reads CASSDPGDTLNIQYF. As DNA, the CDR3 is TGTGCCAGCAGTGACCCTGGGGACACCTTAAACATTCAGTACTTC.

The V and J genes are TRBV27 and TRBJ2-4; 11 bases align to TRBD1. The CDR3 is 14 amino acids. Germline V CDR1 and CDR2: MNHEY, SMNVEV (reference sequence). V was clipped by 8 bases and J by 1 base; unmatched bases: 1. CDR3 in amino acids: CASGDRGAKNIQYF. The CDR3, as DNA: TGTGCCAGCGGGGACAGGGGGGCCAAAAACATTCAGTACTTC.